This TCR beta chain appears in the sequencing data of a study of PD-L1 blockade in urothelial cancer. Across the study: Prior chemotherapy regimens per patient numbered 0 to 3.

Generated by immunoSEQ multiplex PCR, the TCRdb table keeps only in-frame clones and is missing some. This sample has some 100,000 clones, with approximately 90% found just once. For this clone: No antigen is known for it.

Study-level points and caveats: More expansion of tumor-associated blood clones, seen at 3 weeks, marked durable-benefit patients.

The number of samples from each patient was between 1 and 8, taken pretreatment and on-treatment. V was pared by 0 bases and J by 4 bases, with 8 bases of the junction left unmatched. This CDR3 has 18 amino acids. Looked up from germline, CDR1 is MGHRA and CDR2 is YSYEKL. Sequencing was performed on PBMCs, taken around atezolizumab (anti-PD-L1) treatment. The clonotype comes from an elderly woman with urothelial cancer. The V gene is TRBV4-1, the J gene TRBJ2-3; TRBD2 matches 12 bases. The CDR3 nucleotides read TGCGCCAGCAGCCAAGATGCTAGCGGGAGGGCAGAGGCAGATACGCAGTATTTT. Residues: CASSQDASGRAEADTQYF.